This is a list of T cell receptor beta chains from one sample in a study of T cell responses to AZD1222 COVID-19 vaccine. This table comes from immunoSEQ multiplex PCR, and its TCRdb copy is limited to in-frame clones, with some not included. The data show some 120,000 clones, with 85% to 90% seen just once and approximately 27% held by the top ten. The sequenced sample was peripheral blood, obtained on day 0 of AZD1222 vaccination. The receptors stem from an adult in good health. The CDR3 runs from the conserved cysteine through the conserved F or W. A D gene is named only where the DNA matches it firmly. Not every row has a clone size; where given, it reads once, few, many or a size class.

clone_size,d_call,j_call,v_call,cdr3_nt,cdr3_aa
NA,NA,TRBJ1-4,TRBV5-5,TGTGCCAGCAGCGGAGCAGGGCTTTCTAATGAAAAACTGTTTTTT,CASSGAGLSNEKLFF
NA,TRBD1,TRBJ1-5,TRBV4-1,TGCGCCAGCAGCCAAGAGTACAGGGGGGGTCAGCCCCAGCATTTT,CASSQEYRGGQPQHF
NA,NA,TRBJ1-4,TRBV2,TGTGCCAGCAACCTCCAGGGGTCTGAAAAACTGTTTTTT,CASNLQGSEKLFF
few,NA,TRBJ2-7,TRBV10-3,TGTGCCATCAGTGCCTCTTACTCCGGGAGCCTCGAGAAGCAGTACTTC,CAISASYSGSLEKQYF
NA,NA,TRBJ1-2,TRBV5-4,TGTGCCAGCAGCTTGGTTAGCGTCGTGCATGGCTACACCTTC,CASSLVSVVHGYTF
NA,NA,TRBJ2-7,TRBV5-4,TGTGCCAGCTCGGAGGGGTTCGAGCAGTACTTC,CASSEGFEQYF
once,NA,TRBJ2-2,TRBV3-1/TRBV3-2,TGTGCCAGCAGCCAAGTTACTAGCACCGGGGAGCTGTTTTTT,CASSQVTSTGELFF
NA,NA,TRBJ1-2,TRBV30,TGTGCCTGTAAACGGAACTATGGCTACACCTTC,CACKRNYGYTF
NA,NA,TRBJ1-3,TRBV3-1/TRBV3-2,TGTGCCAGCAGCCAAGAGACGGGCTCTGGAAACACCATATATTTT,CASSQETGSGNTIYF
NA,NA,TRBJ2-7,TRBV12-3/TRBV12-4,TGTGCCAGCAGTTTCGCCAGGGCAGGCGAGCAGTACTTC,CASSFARAGEQYF
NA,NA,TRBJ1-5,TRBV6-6,TGTGCCAGCAGCCCTAGGGGCAGGTCCCAGCCCCAGCATTTT,CASSPRGRSQPQHF
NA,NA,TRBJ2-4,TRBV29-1,TGCAGCGTTGACGCGGGACTGTCAGGGTGGAACATTCAGTACTTC,CSVDAGLSGWNIQYF
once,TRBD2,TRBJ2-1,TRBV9,TGTGCCAGCAGCACGAATCTAGCGGGGGGTCGATCCTACAATGAGCAGTTCTTC,CASSTNLAGGRSYNEQFF
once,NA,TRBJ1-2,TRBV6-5,TGTGCCAGCATCAGGGCGGGGGGTCACTATGGCTACACCTTC,CASIRAGGHYGYTF
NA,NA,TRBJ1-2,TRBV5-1,TGCGCCAGCAGCTTGTGGTTGGCGGCCGCTGGGGGCTACACCTTC,CASSLWLAAAGGYTF
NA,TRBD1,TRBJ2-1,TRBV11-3,TGTGCCAGCAGCCCGGGACAGGCGGTAAATGAGCAGTTCTTC,CASSPGQAVNEQFF
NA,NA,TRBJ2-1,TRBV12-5,TGTGCTAGTGGTTTGAGCTCCTACAATGAGCAGTTCTTC,CASGLSSYNEQFF
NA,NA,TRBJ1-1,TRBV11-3,TGTGCCAGCAGCTCCCCCGGGACTCCGGAAGCTTTCTTT,CASSSPGTPEAFF
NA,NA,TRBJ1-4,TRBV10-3,TGTGCCATCAGTGAGTCCAAAGGGGAAAAACTGTTTTTT,CAISESKGEKLFF
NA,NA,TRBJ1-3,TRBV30,TGTGCCTGGAGCCAGGGACCTGGAAACACCATATATTTT,CAWSQGPGNTIYF
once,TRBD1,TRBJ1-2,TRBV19,TGTGCCAGTACCGACAGGGCCCCTAACTATGGCTACACCTTC,CASTDRAPNYGYTF
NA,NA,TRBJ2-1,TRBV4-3,TGCGCCAGCAGCCAAAGGGACGGACACAATGAGCAGTTCTTC,CASSQRDGHNEQFF
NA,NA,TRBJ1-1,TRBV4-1,TGCGCCAGCAGACTTGGGCCGGGAGGTGACACTGAAGCTTTCTTT,CASRLGPGGDTEAFF
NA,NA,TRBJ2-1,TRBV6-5,TGTGCCAGCAGCCCCTACGGAGCGGAGGACAATGAGCAGTTCTTC,CASSPYGAEDNEQFF
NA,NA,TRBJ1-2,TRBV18,TGTGCCAGCTCACCACCGGACAGTTATGGCTACACCTTC,CASSPPDSYGYTF
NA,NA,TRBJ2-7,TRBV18,TGTGCCAGCTCCCGGGACGGCTACGAGCAGTACTTC,CASSRDGYEQYF
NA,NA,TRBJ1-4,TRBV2,TGTGCCAGCTCCATCCGGATGGGGGGTGAAAAACTGTTTTTT,CASSIRMGGEKLFF
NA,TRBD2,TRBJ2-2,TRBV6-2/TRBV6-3,TGTGCCAGCAGTTACCATGGGCTAGCGGGAGGGCCCGGGGAGCTGTTTTTT,CASSYHGLAGGPGELFF
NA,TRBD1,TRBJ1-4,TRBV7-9,TGTGCCAGCAGCCGAGGACAGGGGAATTCTAATGAAAAACTGTTTTTT,CASSRGQGNSNEKLFF
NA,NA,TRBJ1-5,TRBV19,TGTGCCAGTAGTATAGGGCAGGGAATTAGTCAGCCCCAGCATTTT,CASSIGQGISQPQHF
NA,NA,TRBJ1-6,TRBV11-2,TGTGCCAGCAGCTTAAAGGGGACTTGGTCGTCGATTTCACCCCTCCACTTT,CASSLKGTWSSISPLHF
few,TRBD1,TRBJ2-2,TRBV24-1,TGTGCCACCAGTGGGAATGGGGACAGGGAAGTGGACACCGGGGAGCTGTTTTTT,CATSGNGDREVDTGELFF
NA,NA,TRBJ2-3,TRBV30,TGTGCCTGGGAGGCCCGACAGGGGATAGCGGGAGCTGGTACGCAGTATTTT,CAWEARQGIAGAGTQYF
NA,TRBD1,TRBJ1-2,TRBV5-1,TGCGCCAGCAGCTCTGGGACAGGGTCTGGCTACACCTTC,CASSSGTGSGYTF
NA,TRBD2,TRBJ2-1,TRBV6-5,TGTGCCAGCGCAAGCATAGCGGGAGGGTTCTATGAGCAGTTCTTC,CASASIAGGFYEQFF
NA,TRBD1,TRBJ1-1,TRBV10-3,TGTGCCATCTTCTCCGGGTGGACAGGGTTGCGTACTGAAGCTTTCTTT,CAIFSGWTGLRTEAFF
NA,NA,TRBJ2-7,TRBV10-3,TGTGCCATCAGTGAGTCCCGAGGTATCTCCTACGAGCAGTACTTC,CAISESRGISYEQYF
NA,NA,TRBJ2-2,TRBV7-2,TGTGCCAGCAGCTCCCGACAGACCAACACCGGGGAGCTGTTTTTT,CASSSRQTNTGELFF
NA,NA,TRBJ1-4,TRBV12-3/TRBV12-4,TGTGCCAGCAGGACACCTAATGAAAAACTGTTTTTT,CASRTPNEKLFF
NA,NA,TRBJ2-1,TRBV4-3,TGCGCCAGCAGCCAACATATCGGGACCCTCAATGAGCAGTTCTTC,CASSQHIGTLNEQFF
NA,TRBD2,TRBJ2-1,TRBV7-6,TGTGCCAGCAGCCGGACTAGCGGGGGCTACAATGAGCAGTTCTTC,CASSRTSGGYNEQFF
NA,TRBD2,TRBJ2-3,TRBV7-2,TGTGCCAGCAGGTCAGGGACTAGCGGCACAGATACGCAGTATTTT,CASRSGTSGTDTQYF
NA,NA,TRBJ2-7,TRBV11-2,TGTGCCAGCAGCTTCGGACGGTACTCCTACGAGCAGTACTTC,CASSFGRYSYEQYF
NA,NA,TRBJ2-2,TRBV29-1,TGCAGCGCTGAGGGGACCCCGGCCGGGGAGCTGTTTTTT,CSAEGTPAGELFF
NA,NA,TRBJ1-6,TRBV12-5,TGTGCTAGTGGTTTGGTACTGGGCAGTAATTCACCCCTCCACTTT,CASGLVLGSNSPLHF
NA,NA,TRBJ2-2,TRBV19,TGTGCCAGTAGTATCGGGGGGCGGACCGGGGAGCTGTTTTTT,CASSIGGRTGELFF
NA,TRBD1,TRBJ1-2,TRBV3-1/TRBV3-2,TGTGCCAGCAGCCCGCAGGGGGCCGGGAGTGGCTACACCTTC,CASSPQGAGSGYTF
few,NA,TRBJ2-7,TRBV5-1,TGCGCCAGCAGCCCCGGGGATAGCGCGGCCTACGAGCAGTACTTC,CASSPGDSAAYEQYF
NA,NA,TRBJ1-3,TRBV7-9,TGTGCCAGCCTCATGTTCTCTGGAAACACCATATATTTT,CASLMFSGNTIYF
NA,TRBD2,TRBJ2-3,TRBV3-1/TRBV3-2,TGTGCCAGCAGCCCCCCGGGACTAGGAGGCACAGATACGCAGTATTTT,CASSPPGLGGTDTQYF
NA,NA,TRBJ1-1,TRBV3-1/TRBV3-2,TGTGCCAGCAGCTACTCCATTAACACTGAAGCTTTCTTT,CASSYSINTEAFF
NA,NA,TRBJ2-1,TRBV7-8,TGTGCCAGCAGCTCCCGACTGGAGAATGAGCAGTTCTTC,CASSSRLENEQFF